These T cell receptor beta chains were read from a single sample in a study of blood T cell repertoires in COVID-19. Clones were read by immunoSEQ multiplex PCR, and TCRdb kept only the in-frame ones, dropping some. Of some 290,000 clones listed, roughly 90% are singletons. The sequenced sample consisted of peripheral blood. The source of these receptors is a woman aged 30 to 39 with COVID-19, enrolled during active disease. CDR3s include the opening cysteine and the closing phenylalanine or tryptophan. D genes are given only for firm matches. Clone size is shown for a subset of rows, as once, few, many or a class of expanded clone.

d_call	clone_size	v_call	j_call	cdr3_aa	cdr3_nt
TRBD1	-	TRBV7-2	TRBJ2-5	CASSPYRGRFPGENQYF	TGTGCCAGCAGCCCTTACAGGGGACGGTTCCCTGGGGAGAACCAGTACTTC
-	-	TRBV30	TRBJ1-2	CAWSVLRGARGYTF	TGTGCCTGGAGTGTACTACGGGGGGCGCGGGGCTACACCTTC
TRBD1	-	TRBV6-6	TRBJ1-6	CASSLTGNSPLHF	TGTGCCAGCAGTTTGACAGGGAATTCACCCCTCCACTTT
TRBD1	once	TRBV4-1	TRBJ1-1	CASSHQWATGGGLNTEAFF	TGCGCCAGCAGCCACCAATGGGCTACAGGGGGCGGTCTGAACACTGAAGCTTTCTTT
-	-	TRBV30	TRBJ1-1	CACPGLSGGEAFF	TGTGCCTGCCCGGGACTATCGGGGGGTGAAGCTTTCTTT
-	once	TRBV18	TRBJ2-7	CASSPEGRAEQYF	TGTGCCAGCTCACCGGAGGGACGCGCCGAGCAGTACTTC
TRBD2	-	TRBV4-1	TRBJ2-5	CASSHGLAGRNPSETQYF	TGCGCCAGCAGCCACGGACTAGCGGGTAGAAACCCAAGTGAGACCCAGTACTTC
-	-	TRBV28	TRBJ1-2	CASRPFLGQRYGYTF	TGTGCCAGCAGACCCTTCTTGGGACAACGCTATGGCTACACCTTC
-	-	TRBV6-5	TRBJ1-2	CASSRTVNYGYTF	TGTGCCAGCAGCCGAACGGTGAACTATGGCTACACCTTC
-	few	TRBV7-2	TRBJ1-2	CASSMRLDNYGYTF	TGTGCCAGCAGCATGCGACTCGATAACTATGGCTACACCTTC
-	-	TRBV24-1	TRBJ2-1	CATSDRYEQFF	TGTGCCACCAGTGACCGGTATGAGCAGTTCTTC
-	-	TRBV5-1	TRBJ1-6	CASSLNRDSRYNSPLHF	TGCGCCAGCAGCTTAAACCGGGACTCCCGGTATAATTCACCCCTCCACTTT
-	-	TRBV28	TRBJ2-5	CASSPRRGARFQETQYF	TGTGCCAGCAGTCCCCGACGGGGGGCACGATTCCAAGAGACCCAGTACTTC
-	-	TRBV2	TRBJ2-2	CASRGNTNTGELFF	TGTGCCAGCCGGGGGAATACGAACACCGGGGAGCTGTTTTTT
TRBD2	-	TRBV4-3	TRBJ2-7	CASSQSFGTSGRASYEQYF	TGCGCCAGCAGCCAGAGCTTCGGGACTAGCGGGAGGGCCAGCTACGAGCAGTACTTC
TRBD2	-	TRBV7-2	TRBJ2-7	CASSVRLAVSYEQYF	TGTGCCAGCAGCGTACGACTAGCGGTCTCCTACGAGCAGTACTTC
TRBD2	-	TRBV28	TRBJ2-1	CASSLAGGAYEQFF	TGTGCCAGCAGTTTAGCGGGAGGAGCGTATGAGCAGTTCTTC
TRBD1	few	TRBV28	TRBJ1-1	CASSSGTGDAFF	TGTGCCAGCAGTTCTGGGACAGGGGATGCTTTCTTT
-	few	TRBV6-5	TRBJ1-2	CASSYGGSTNYGYTF	TGTGCCAGCAGTTACGGCGGCAGTACTAACTATGGCTACACCTTC
-	-	TRBV7-3	TRBJ1-1	CASSSGFATEAFF	TGTGCCAGCAGCTCCGGGTTCGCCACTGAAGCTTTCTTT
TRBD2	-	TRBV11-1	TRBJ2-1	CASSLQAGELNEQFF	TGTGCCAGCAGCTTGCAAGCGGGAGAGCTCAATGAGCAGTTCTTC
-	-	TRBV5-1	TRBJ2-1	CASRDTFYNEQFF	TGCGCCAGCAGGGACACCTTCTACAATGAGCAGTTCTTC
-	-	TRBV6-1	TRBJ1-2	CASREVSGYTF	TGTGCCAGCAGGGAAGTGAGTGGCTACACCTTC
TRBD1	-	TRBV25-1	TRBJ2-2	CASSGATGGTNTGELFF	TGTGCCAGCAGTGGAGCGACAGGGGGAACGAACACCGGGGAGCTGTTTTTT
-	-	TRBV6-5	TRBJ1-1	CASSYIGGTEAFF	TGTGCCAGCAGTTACATCGGAGGCACTGAAGCTTTCTTT
TRBD2	-	TRBV9	TRBJ2-1	CASSPTGTSGSFEQFF	TGTGCCAGCAGCCCAACCGGGACTAGCGGGAGTTTTGAGCAGTTCTTC
-	-	TRBV29-1	TRBJ2-2	CSVDWQTGELFF	TGCAGCGTTGATTGGCAAACCGGGGAGCTGTTTTTT
-	-	TRBV7-9	TRBJ2-3	CASSERVSDTQYF	TGTGCCAGCAGCGAGCGGGTGTCAGATACGCAGTATTTT
TRBD1	once	TRBV18	TRBJ1-3	CASSPVGQGAGNTIYF	TGTGCCAGCTCACCGGTGGGACAGGGGGCTGGAAACACCATATATTTT
-	-	TRBV24-1	TRBJ2-5	CATGPKETQYF	TGTGCCACCGGGCCTAAAGAGACCCAGTACTTC
-	-	TRBV4-3	TRBJ2-7	CASSQVLYGDYEQYF	TGCGCCAGCAGCCAAGTTTTATACGGGGACTACGAGCAGTACTTC
TRBD1	-	TRBV3-1/TRBV3-2	TRBJ2-1	CASSQDTGGGEQFF	TGTGCCAGCAGCCAAGATACAGGGGGCGGTGAGCAGTTCTTC
TRBD1	-	TRBV2	TRBJ1-6	CASRTGGNSPLHF	TGTGCCAGCAGAACAGGGGGGAATTCACCCCTCCACTTT
-	-	TRBV27	TRBJ1-1	CASSFSTGYNTEAFF	TGTGCCAGCAGTTTCTCGACAGGTTATAACACTGAAGCTTTCTTT
TRBD2	-	TRBV6-6	TRBJ2-5	CASQVAGTLQETQYF	TGTGCCAGCCAAGTAGCGGGAACCCTCCAAGAGACCCAGTACTTC
-	-	TRBV28	TRBJ1-2	CASSLRGEHGYTF	TGTGCCAGCAGTTTACGGGGGGAGCATGGCTACACCTTC
-	-	TRBV2	TRBJ1-6	CASSEGQFINSPLHF	TGTGCCAGCAGTGAAGGGCAGTTTATAAATTCACCCCTCCACTTT
TRBD2	-	TRBV7-9	TRBJ2-3	CASSRRVLAGGGTDTQYF	TGTGCCAGCAGCCGGCGGGTTCTTGCGGGAGGAGGGACAGATACGCAGTATTTT
-	-	TRBV7-7	TRBJ2-5	CASSPFLEAPETQYF	TGTGCTAGCAGCCCTTTCTTAGAGGCCCCGGAGACCCAGTACTTC
TRBD2	-	TRBV28	TRBJ2-3	CASSSGLAGGPMTVQTDTQYF	TGTGCCAGCAGTTCGGGACTAGCGGGAGGGCCTATGACTGTCCAAACAGATACGCAGTATTTT
TRBD2	-	TRBV27	TRBJ2-7	CASSRIAGVTEQYF	TGTGCCAGCAGTAGGATAGCGGGGGTGACCGAGCAGTACTTC
TRBD1	-	TRBV10-3	TRBJ1-4	CAISGTGDEKLFF	TGTGCCATCAGTGGCACAGGGGATGAAAAACTGTTTTTT
-	-	TRBV28	TRBJ2-1	CASSTRGEQFF	TGTGCCAGCAGTACCCGGGGTGAGCAGTTCTTC
-	-	TRBV28	TRBJ1-2	CATESHRNRGLGYTF	TGTGCCACCGAATCGCACAGGAACCGGGGGTTGGGCTACACCTTC
-	-	TRBV6-1	TRBJ1-4	CASSEGAGVEKLFF	TGTGCCAGCAGTGAAGGGGCAGGGGTGGAAAAACTGTTTTTT
-	-	TRBV5-6	TRBJ1-3	CASSRYSRNSGNTIYF	TGTGCCAGCAGCCGCTATAGTCGAAACTCTGGAAACACCATATATTTT
TRBD2	-	TRBV19	TRBJ2-2	CASIPAGVGELFF	TGTGCCAGTATACCCGCGGGGGTCGGGGAGCTGTTTTTT
-	-	TRBV10-3	TRBJ2-3	CAISGTDTQYF	TGTGCCATCTCCGGCACAGATACGCAGTATTTT
TRBD1	-	TRBV5-1	TRBJ2-5	CASSLGQGAEETQYF	TGCGCCAGCAGCTTAGGGCAGGGGGCCGAAGAGACCCAGTACTTC
TRBD1	-	TRBV6-2/TRBV6-3	TRBJ2-7	CASSFTGGEQYF	TGTGCCAGCAGCTTTACAGGGGGCGAGCAGTACTTC
TRBD2	-	TRBV2	TRBJ2-1	CASSVGTSSGYNEQFF	TGTGCCAGCAGTGTTGGGACTAGCTCTGGGTACAATGAGCAGTTCTTC
TRBD2	-	TRBV7-2	TRBJ2-3	CASSSFSGGGTDTQYF	TGTGCCAGCAGTTCATTTTCGGGAGGTGGCACAGATACGCAGTATTTT
TRBD2	-	TRBV30	TRBJ2-1	CAWSPGTSGSNEQFF	TGTGCCTGGAGCCCCGGGACTAGCGGGAGTAATGAGCAGTTCTTC
-	-	TRBV28	TRBJ1-1	CASRGGSSTEAFF	TGTGCCAGCAGAGGAGGGTCCAGCACTGAAGCTTTCTTT
TRBD1	once	TRBV24-1	TRBJ2-2	CATSQGTGVTGELFF	TGTGCCACCAGTCAGGGGACAGGGGTTACCGGGGAGCTGTTTTTT